This TCR beta chain was captured by sequencing in a study of OX40 agonist ivuxolimab in advanced cancers. Comments on this clone: Antigen: not known.

Points from the study as a whole: At doses 0.1 to 3.0 mg/kg, CD4+ and CD8+ clones expanded.

Repertoires were generated with immunoSEQ multiplex PCR, while TCRdb's copy carries only in-frame clones and drops some. The sample carries nearly 80,000 clones, about 94% recorded once. Germline V gene sequence: CDR1 SEHNR, CDR2 FQNEAQ (reference sequence). V lost 6 bases and J lost 5, with 20 bases in between. The CDR3 totals 15 residues. This chain joins TRBV7-9 and TRBJ2-7; perhaps TRBD2 as D (7 bases). This specimen was CD4+ or CD8+ T cells sorted from blood, taken in a trial of the OX40 agonist ivuxolimab. This sequence originates from an adult with an advanced solid tumor such as melanoma, head and neck, liver or kidney cancer. CDR3 sequence (DNA): TGTGCCAGCAGTCCATCAGGGGAGGGTCGAAACGAGCAGTACTTC. It is translated as CASSPSGEGRNEQYF.